This paragraph covers one T cell receptor beta chain sequence. This clone was detected once. What antigen it recognizes has not been identified. No base qualities exist here, and no much larger clone lies one base off it. The sample has other DNA sequences that encode this CDR3 too. Including the terminal cysteine and phenylalanine, the CDR3 comprises 17 residues. Only the CDR3 part of the read is kept: 51 bases, read in frame from the first base. CDR1 and CDR2, per the germline V gene, are MGHDK and SYGVNS. Unmatched junction bases come to 5, with V trimmed by 3 bases and J by 0 bases. The sample is drawn from a study of control samples from healthy donors and cancer patients (dated by TCRdb to about 2020). Receptor libraries were prepared by the immunoSEQ multiplex PCR assay. The table comes from immuneACCESS by way of TCRdb, which keeps in-frame sequences with V and J called. Part of the clones is missing from these tables; in studies checked, under half for an unresolved V gene and the rest for unknown reasons. The sample table holds about 160,000 clones, of which about 95% were seen once. Around 15% of the sample goes to the ten largest clones.

Sequenced: PBMCs. The rearrangement joined TRBV25-1 to TRBJ1-4; TRBD1 aligns with 9 central bases. The TCR comes from a man in his fifties or sixties with colorectal cancer. CDR3 loop: CASSEGQGGTTNEKLFF. The bases read TGTGCCAGCAGTGAGGGACAGGGAGGGACAACTAATGAAAAACTGTTTTTT.